The 18 T cell receptor beta chains listed next were all sequenced from one sample in a study of cytomegalovirus exposure and HLA in healthy donors. PCR primers comprised 60 Vbeta and 13 Jbeta primers. Sequencing was performed with immunoSEQ multiplex PCR; in TCRdb, only in-frame clones are kept and a portion is missing. The data hold around 50,000 clones, with roughly 80% observed a single time. The source material was PBMCs. These receptors were taken from a man in his forties in good health and CMV-seronegative.

The rearrangement links TRBV7-6 to TRBJ1-1, with D tentatively TRBD1 (6 bases). CDR3 length equals 16 residues. In germline, CDR1 is SGHVS, CDR2 FNYEAQ. V was trimmed by 5 bases and J by 4 bases, leaving 20 bases between them. The CDR3 DNA sequence: TGTGCCAGCAGCCCCTGGACAGTCGGGCAGGGCACTGAAGCTTTCTTT. It translates to CASSPWTVGQGTEAFF.

The chain recombines TRBV28 with TRBJ1-1; D is unresolved. Trimming shortened V by 3 bases and J by 0 bases, and 17 bases separated the two germline ends. Germline CDR1 is MDHEN and CDR2 is SYDVKM. There are 17 residues in the CDR3. CDR3 sequence: CASSFSAQVRMNTEAFF. CDR3 coding DNA: TGTGCCAGCAGTTTTAGCGCGCAGGTTCGAATGAACACTGAAGCTTTCTTT.

The chain employs TRBV27 and TRBJ2-5, with 11 bases that match TRBD2. J was trimmed by 5 bases and V by 6 bases; bases with no gene match: 5. Germline-derived CDR1 and CDR2 are MNHEY and SMNVEV (reference sequence). The CDR3 length is 14 residues. The DNA for the CDR3 is TGTGCCAGCAGCCCGGGACTAGCGGAGGAGACCCAGTACTTC. The encoded protein is CASSPGLAEETQYF.

The chain combines TRBV5-1 with TRBJ1-6; the D gene is possibly TRBD1 (6 bases). V gave up 6 bases and J gave up 10 bases, with 14 bases separating them. This CDR3 has 13 amino acids. Germline values: CDR1 SGHRS, CDR2 YFSETQ. The CDR3 spells CASKFRDTSPLHF. CDR3 DNA sequence: TGCGCCAGCAAGTTTCGGGACACCTCACCCCTCCACTTT.

The CDR3 spells CASTSRDRAPLHF. The CDR3 DNA reads TGTGCCTCAACGTCCCGGGACAGGGCCCCCCTCCACTTT. The rearrangement uses TRBV30 and TRBJ1-6; TRBD1 agrees at 9 bases. V lost 7 bases to trimming and J lost 13 bases; unmatched junction nucleotides: 11. CDR3 length equals 13 residues. The germline CDR1 and CDR2 sequences are GTSNPN and SVGIG (reference sequence).

The chain combines TRBV6-5 with TRBJ1-2, with TRBD1 identical over 9 bases. From germline, CDR1 is MNHEY and CDR2 SVGAGI. This CDR3 is 14 amino acids long. The V and J ends lost 5 bases and 7 bases, in that order; junction bases with no gene match: 8. The CDR3 DNA reads TGTGCCAGCAGTACAGGGGGCTTGGGGCCTGGCTACACCTTC. It codes for CASSTGGLGPGYTF.

This chain joins TRBV7-8 and TRBJ2-7; tentatively, D is TRBD1 (6 bases). This CDR3 has 14 amino acids. Trimming shortened V by 4 bases and J by 4 bases, and 14 bases separated the two germline ends. The germline gives CDR1 SGHVS, CDR2 FQNEAQ. CDR3 nucleotides: TGTGCCAGCAGCTCCCGGGACAAATCATACGAGCAGTACTTC. Translated: CASSSRDKSYEQYF.

The genes are TRBV10-3 and TRBJ2-2; D is perhaps TRBD2 (6 bases). The germline V gene has CDR1 ENHRY and CDR2 SYGVKD. Trimming left V 2 bases short and J 7 bases short, with 11 bases between. This CDR3 spans 14 amino acids. CDR3 DNA: TGTGCCATCAGTGAGCCGGGGGTGGACGGGGAGCTGTTTTTT. Protein: CAISEPGVDGELFF.

The J gene is TRBJ1-3, the V gene TRBV5-1; TRBD1 matches at 11 bases. Germline assignment: CDR1 SGHRS and CDR2 YFSETQ. The length of the CDR3 is 16 residues. The V segment lost 3 bases and the J segment 4 bases; nucleotides outside the gene matches: 6. The CDR3 here is CASSSDRGPSGNTIYF. The CDR3 nucleotides read TGCGCCAGCAGCTCGGACAGGGGGCCTTCCGGAAACACCATATATTTT.

This chain connects TRBV11-2 to TRBJ1-2; no firm D call. The CDR3 totals 13 residues. CDR1 is SGHAT and CDR2 is FQNNGV in the germline V gene. The V end lost 1 base, the J end lost 6 bases, and 9 bases lay between the germline ends. CDR3 sequence reads: CASSLASGDGYTF. The CDR3 bases are TGTGCCAGCAGCTTAGCATCCGGGGATGGCTACACCTTC.

CDR3 amino acids: CASSSSGGQGYGYTF. CDR3 coding DNA: TGTGCCAGCAGCTCCTCAGGGGGACAGGGCTATGGCTACACCTTC. The chain joins TRBV7-2 to TRBJ1-2, with TRBD1 matching over 9 bases. CDR1 and CDR2 from the germline V gene are SGHTA and FQGNSA. CDR3 length equals 15 residues. The V and J ends lost 4 bases and 4 bases, in that order; junction bases with no gene match: 7.

This clone is a singleton in its sample. V and J are TRBV19 and TRBJ1-1; D uncertain. Looked up from germline, CDR1 is LNHDA and CDR2 is SQIVND (reference sequence). Trimming removed 4 bases from V and 2 bases from J, with 8 bases in between. The CDR3 runs to 13 residues. As DNA, the CDR3 is TGTGCCAGTAGTACACAAGTAAACACTGAAGCTTTCTTT. This encodes CASSTQVNTEAFF.

V usage is TRBV6-5 and J usage is TRBJ1-1; TRBD1 matches at 7 bases. V lost 6 bases and J lost 10; bases outside the gene matches: 11. Germline V lookup: CDR1 MNHEY, CDR2 SVGAGI. This CDR3 has 13 residues. The CDR3 DNA is TGTGCCAGCAGCGAACTGACAGGGTCGGGAGCTTTCTTT. Its translation: CASSELTGSGAFF.

J is TRBJ2-5 and V is TRBV19; 7 bases map to TRBD1. CDR3 length equals 15 residues. The J segment lost 6 bases and the V segment lost 5 bases, leaving 12 bases of the junction unmatched. Germline V gene data show CDR1 as LNHDA and CDR2 as SQIVND (reference sequence). The CDR3 spells CASSALGGALKTQYF. CDR3 coding DNA: TGTGCCAGTAGTGCCTTAGGGGGCGCGTTGAAGACCCAGTACTTC.

J is TRBJ1-4 and V is TRBV5-8, with TRBD1 matching 11 bases. CDR1 and CDR2 (germline): SGHTS, YDEGEE. With 4 bases clipped from V and 6 bases from J, the junction kept 5 bases outside the gene matches. The length of the CDR3 is 15 residues. The CDR3 region is CASSPGDRGDEKLFF. DNA of the CDR3: TGTGCCAGCAGCCCCGGGGACAGGGGGGATGAAAAACTGTTTTTT. Filled out from reference TRBV5-8 and TRBJ1-4, the complete variable domain reads EAGVTQSPTHLIKTRGQQATLRCSPISGHTSVYWYQQALGLGLQFLLWYDEGEERNRGNFPPRFSGRQFPNYSSELNVNALELEDSALYLCASSPGDRGDEKLFFGSGTQLSVL.

The V gene is TRBV5-4, the J gene TRBJ1-2, with 7 nucleotides matching TRBD1. CDR3 length: 18 residues. Trimming cost V 1 base and J 0 bases; bases outside gene matches: 12. Germline assignment: CDR1 SGHNT and CDR2 YYREEE (reference sequence). CDR3 bases: TGTGCCAGCAGCTTGTTAGTGGGACAGAAATTAGCTAACTATGGCTACACCTTC. Encoded protein: CASSLLVGQKLANYGYTF.

This clone turned up a few times. The genes are TRBV4-2 and TRBJ1-5; D may be TRBD1 (6 bases). CDR1 and CDR2 (germline): LGHNA, YNFKEQ. V lost 4 bases and J 4 bases, leaving 11 bases between the germline ends. The CDR3 sequence is 14 residues long. The CDR3 sequence: CASSRDRLNQPQHF. In nucleotides, the CDR3 is TGTGCCAGCAGCCGAGACAGGTTGAATCAGCCCCAGCATTTT.

This sequence joins TRBV5-1 and TRBJ2-7, with D unresolved. V lost 1 base, J lost 7 bases, and 9 bases lay in between. The CDR3 covers 12 residues. Germline V gene data show CDR1 as SGHRS and CDR2 as YFSETQ. CDR3: CASSLSFSEQYF. DNA for the CDR3: TGCGCCAGCAGCTTGAGCTTTAGTGAGCAGTACTTC.